The TCR beta chain under discussion was sequenced for a study of blood T cell repertoires in COVID-19. Background on the study: Collection of acute and convalescent COVID-19 samples took place in the United States, Italy and Spain. Sources were T cells, B-cell-depleted T cells, or PBMCs; the material itself was cDNA or gDNA.

In the original analysis: Scientists estimated how many nucleated cells there were by amplifying reference gene primers. The table came from immunoSEQ multiplex PCR; TCRdb's copy has only in-frame clones and leaves some out. V and J calls and clone size are given by that table; D and trimming were obtained from the DNA. The profile covers about 310,000 clones, with roughly 86% appearing a single time and roughly 8% taken by the ten largest. Trimming at V came to 2 bases and at J to 6 bases, leaving 10 bases not matched to a gene. The CDR3 totals 15 residues. Germline V gives CDR1 MDHEN, CDR2 SYDVKM. A few counts support this clone.

The clonotype comes from a woman aged 45-65 years who had recovered from COVID-19. The chain employs TRBV28 and TRBJ2-7; 7 bases match TRBD1. Source material: peripheral blood. The CDR3 here is CASSLPQQGWSEQYF. The CDR3 coding sequence is TGTGCCAGCAGTTTACCTCAACAGGGGTGGTCCGAGCAGTACTTC.